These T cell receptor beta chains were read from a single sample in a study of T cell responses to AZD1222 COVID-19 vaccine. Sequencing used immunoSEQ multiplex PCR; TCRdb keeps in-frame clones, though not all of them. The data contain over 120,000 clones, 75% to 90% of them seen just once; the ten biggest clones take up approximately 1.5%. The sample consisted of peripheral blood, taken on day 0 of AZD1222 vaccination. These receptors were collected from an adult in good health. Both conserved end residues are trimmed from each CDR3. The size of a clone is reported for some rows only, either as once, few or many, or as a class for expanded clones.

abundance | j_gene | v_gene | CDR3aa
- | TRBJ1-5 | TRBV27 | ASSRLDRRNQPQH
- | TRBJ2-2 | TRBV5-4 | ASSFGGNTGELF
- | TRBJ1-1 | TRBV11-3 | ASSKTGNTEAF
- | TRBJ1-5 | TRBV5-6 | ASSPVSSGASNQPQH
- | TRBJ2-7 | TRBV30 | AWSVHSLREGRYEQY
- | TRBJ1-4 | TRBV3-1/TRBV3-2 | ASSQRGSFRIGEKLF
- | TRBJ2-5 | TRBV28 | ASSQTNEETQY
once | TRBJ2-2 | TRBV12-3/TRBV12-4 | ASSSVVRELF
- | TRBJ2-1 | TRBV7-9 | ASSLVGRGLPDEQF
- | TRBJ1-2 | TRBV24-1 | ATSSHEWPNYGYT
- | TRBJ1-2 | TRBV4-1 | ASSQASRPFGYT
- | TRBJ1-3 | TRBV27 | ASSTSPFPSSSGNTIY
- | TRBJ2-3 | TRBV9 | ASSPPSGRFTDTQY
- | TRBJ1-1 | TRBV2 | ASISAGDRANTEAF
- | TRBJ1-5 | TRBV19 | ASKQRAGQQPQH
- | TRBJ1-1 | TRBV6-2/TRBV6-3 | ASSYWATSEAF
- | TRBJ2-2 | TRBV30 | AWRGFRELF
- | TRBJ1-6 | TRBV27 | ASSSVLRLSYNSPLH